Presented here are 22 T cell receptor beta chains from one specimen sequenced in a study of blood T cell repertoires in COVID-19. Sequencing used immunoSEQ multiplex PCR; TCRdb keeps in-frame clones, though not all of them. Of roughly 400,000 clones listed, over 75% are singletons. What was sequenced was PBMCs or T cells enriched from blood (not recorded which). These receptors came from a woman younger than 30 who had been exposed to COVID-19.

This chain uses TRBV28 with TRBJ2-7, with 7 bases that match TRBD1. V was clipped by 5 bases and J by 1 base; unmatched bases: 8. The CDR3 sequence is 15 residues long. Germline V gene lookup returns CDR1 MDHEN and CDR2 SYDVKM. CDR3 in DNA: TGTGCCAGCAGTACCCGGACAGGTCAATCCTACGAGCAGTACTTC. It translates to CASSTRTGQSYEQYF.

V usage is TRBV3-1 (or the pseudogene TRBV3-2) and J usage is TRBJ2-1; TRBD1 matches at 7 bases. J was trimmed by 2 bases and V by 7 bases; bases with no gene match: 8. This CDR3 is built from 15 residues. Germline V CDR1 and CDR2: LGHDT, YNNKEL (reference sequence). The CDR3: CASTPTQGPYNEQFF. The CDR3 DNA reads as TGTGCCAGCACCCCGACACAGGGGCCCTACAATGAGCAGTTCTTC.

The CDR3 DNA is TGTGCCAGCAGGAGTTTAGCGGGGAGCACAGATACGCAGTATTTT. Its protein product is CASRSLAGSTDTQYF. The chain recombines TRBV6-4 with TRBJ2-3; 8 bases agree with TRBD2. J lost 0 bases, V lost 6 bases, and 5 bases had no gene match. The CDR3 covers 15 residues. Germline V gene sequence: CDR1 MRHNA, CDR2 SNTAGT.

The chain recombines TRBV7-2 with TRBJ1-1; D remains unclear. The CDR3 sequence is 14 residues long. CDR1 SGHTA and CDR2 FQGNSA come from the germline V gene. Trimming shortened V by 5 bases and J by 1 base, and 11 bases separated the two germline ends. The CDR3 DNA is TGTGCCAGCAGCCAAAGACAAGAGAACACTGAAGCTTTCTTT. Its translation: CASSQRQENTEAFF.

This rearrangement joins TRBV3-1 (or the pseudogene TRBV3-2) to TRBJ2-7; TRBD1 aligns across 8 bases. CDR1 is LGHDT and CDR2 is YNNKEL in the germline V gene (reference sequence). The junction had 3 bases not matched to a gene; V was cut back by 2 bases and J by 3 bases. The CDR3 is made up of 14 amino acids. This CDR3 reads CASSQWTGNYEQYF. DNA of the CDR3: TGTGCCAGCAGCCAATGGACAGGGAACTACGAGCAGTACTTC.

V and J are TRBV2 and TRBJ1-2; D gene unclear. Germline CDR1 reads SNHLY; CDR2 reads FYNNEI. The CDR3 totals 13 residues. V lost 3 bases and J 8 bases, leaving 13 bases between the germline ends. Here the CDR3 DNA reads TGTGCCAGCAGTGAGGAGGATCTCGGGGGCTACACCTTC. Amino acids: CASSEEDLGGYTF.

The rearrangement joins TRBV7-3 to TRBJ1-6, with TRBD1 matching 8 bases. The V segment lost 0 bases and the J segment 11 bases; nucleotides outside the gene matches: 9. Germline CDR1 and CDR2: SGHTA and FQGTGA. The CDR3 length is 16 residues. The DNA of the CDR3 is TGTGCCAGCAGCTTAACCGGACCAGAGACAGGGGCACCCCTCCACTTT. Translating it yields CASSLTGPETGAPLHF.

The chain carries TRBV2 and TRBJ2-3; D is undetermined. The CDR3 sequence is 13 residues long. Germline V lookup: CDR1 SNHLY, CDR2 FYNNEI. The germline V and J ends were trimmed by 4 bases and 3 bases, with 8 bases remaining between them. DNA of the CDR3: TGTGCCAGCAGTGTAGATGCTACAGATACGCAGTATTTT. Its translation: CASSVDATDTQYF.

The V and J genes are TRBV19 and TRBJ2-7, with 13 nucleotides matching TRBD2. The J segment lost 11 bases and the V segment lost 4 bases, leaving 5 bases of the junction unmatched. The CDR3 consists of 13 residues. Per the germline V gene, CDR1 is LNHDA and CDR2 is SQIVND (reference sequence). Written as DNA, the CDR3 is TGTGCCAGTAGTACCGGACTAGCGGGAGCCGAGTACTTC. It encodes CASSTGLAGAEYF.

J is TRBJ1-1 and V is TRBV10-1, with 8 bases identical to TRBD1. The V gene's germline CDR1 is WNHNN and CDR2 SYGVQD (reference sequence). The trim removed 2 bases at V and 5 bases at J, leaving 13 bases unmatched. There are 17 residues in the CDR3. The CDR3, as DNA: TGCGCCAGCAGTGAGAAGATACCGGGACAGGAGAGGACTGAAGCTTTCTTT. Protein sequence: CASSEKIPGQERTEAFF.

The chain couples TRBV4-1 to TRBJ1-3; D is ambiguous. Between the trimmed V and J ends, which lost 4 bases and 7 bases, there was a span of 17 bases. CDR3 length equals 15 residues. Germline CDR1 reads MGHRA; CDR2 reads YSYEKL. The DNA for the CDR3 is TGCGCCAGCAGCCCAGTGACCGGGAGAGGTAACACCATATATTTT. Encoded protein: CASSPVTGRGNTIYF.

The gene calls are TRBV7-2 and TRBJ1-5; 7 bases align to TRBD1. The V gene's germline CDR1 is SGHTA and CDR2 FQGNSA. The CDR3 spans 15 residues. V trimming: 2 bases; J trimming: 4 bases; junction bases outside the gene matches: 5. The CDR3 sequence: CASSLLGTDNQPQHF. The CDR3 DNA reads as TGTGCCAGCAGCTTACTGGGGACAGATAATCAGCCCCAGCATTTT. The entire variable domain, with the rest obtained from reference TRBV7-2 and TRBJ1-5, is as follows: GAGVSQSPSNKVTEKGKDVELRCDPISGHTALYWYRQSLGQGLEFLIYFQGNSAPDKSGLPSDRFSAERTGGSVSTLTIQRTQQEDSAVYLCASSLLGTDNQPQHFGDGTRLSIL.

The chain uses TRBV2 and TRBJ1-4, with D possibly TRBD1 on 5 matching bases. The length of the CDR3 is 16 residues. The V and J ends lost 2 bases and 8 bases respectively, with 18 bases between them. The V gene's germline CDR1 is SNHLY and CDR2 FYNNEI. CDR3: CASSELRGEGREKLFF. The CDR3 DNA is TGTGCCAGCAGTGAATTACGGGGGGAAGGTAGAGAAAAACTGTTTTTT.

In its sample, this clone was seen once. This sequence joins TRBV5-6 and TRBJ1-5; TRBD1 might be the D (6 bases). This CDR3 is 14 amino acids long. From germline, CDR1 is SGHDT and CDR2 YYEEEE. V lost 3 bases and J 9 bases, leaving 16 bases between the germline ends. CDR3: CASSSRQGKRPQHF. The CDR3 DNA is TGTGCCAGCAGCTCCCGGCAGGGGAAGCGGCCCCAGCATTTT.

The gene calls are TRBV14 and TRBJ2-1; the match to TRBD2 covers 10 bases. The junction had 10 bases not matched to a gene; V was cut back by 5 bases and J by 9 bases. The V gene's germline CDR1 is SGHDN and CDR2 FVKESK. This CDR3 has 15 amino acids. The CDR3 protein is CASSEKGLALSEQFF. In DNA form, the CDR3 reads TGTGCCAGCAGCGAGAAGGGACTAGCGTTGTCTGAGCAGTTCTTC.

The sample holds one count of this clone. The chain joins TRBV28 to TRBJ1-4; weak D call: TRBD1 (5 bases). In germline, CDR1 is MDHEN, CDR2 SYDVKM. Trimming took off 5 bases at V and 4 bases at J, with 23 bases between the two ends. This CDR3 has 18 amino acids. CDR3 sequence: CASSPSPGGRGFNEKLFF. The CDR3 DNA follows: TGTGCCAGCAGTCCATCCCCCGGGGGACGGGGCTTTAATGAAAAACTGTTTTTT.

The V gene is TRBV18, the J gene TRBJ2-3; TRBD2 matches at 15 bases. Per the germline V gene, CDR1 is KGHSH and CDR2 is LQKENI. CDR3 length: 19 residues. V shed 3 bases and J 3 bases; nucleotides not matched to a gene: 10. In DNA form, the CDR3 reads TGTGCCAGCTCACCCACATGGACTAGCGGGAGGGCCCTTACAGATACGCAGTATTTT. This sequence encodes CASSPTWTSGRALTDTQYF.

The chain recombines TRBV6-5 with TRBJ1-2, with 10 nucleotides matching TRBD1. Unmatched junction bases numbered 0, after V lost 2 bases and J lost 0 bases. Germline V CDR1 and CDR2: MNHEY, SVGAGI. The CDR3 extends over 15 amino acids. This CDR3 reads CASSYGTGANYGYTF. CDR3 nucleotides: TGTGCCAGCAGTTACGGGACAGGGGCTAACTATGGCTACACCTTC.

The chain combines TRBV20-1 with TRBJ1-4, with D uncertain. With 3 bases removed from V and 1 base from J, the gap between germline ends came to 12 bases. CDR3 length: 15 residues. The V gene's germline CDR1 is DFQATT and CDR2 SNEGSKA (reference sequence). CDR3 sequence (DNA): TGCAGTGCTAGTTTGACGGGAGGAACTAATGAAAAACTGTTTTTT. Protein: CSASLTGGTNEKLFF.

The chain employs TRBV6-1 and TRBJ2-1; 9 bases line up with TRBD2. CDR1 and CDR2 from the germline V gene are MNHNS and SASEGT. The CDR3 has 17 residues. Germline trimming cut 0 bases from V and 4 bases from J; bases unmatched to any gene: 7. The CDR3, as DNA: TGTGCCAGCAGTGAAGCCCTCTCTAGCGGGGCTTACAATGAGCAGTTCTTC. It is translated as CASSEALSSGAYNEQFF.

This clone was seen once. The chain is built from TRBV28 and TRBJ1-1; D is unresolved. This CDR3 is 15 amino acids long. The germline V gene encodes CDR1 MDHEN and CDR2 SYDVKM. V lost 4 bases, J lost 5 bases, and 17 bases lay in between. CDR3 sequence: CASSSAERSGTEAFF. CDR3 bases: TGTGCCAGCAGTTCCGCGGAGAGGTCCGGTACTGAAGCTTTCTTT.

This chain joins TRBV9 and TRBJ1-2; tentative D call: TRBD1 (6 bases). Germline lookup yields CDR1 SGDLS and CDR2 YYNGEE. This CDR3 is 14 amino acids long. Trimming shortened V by 3 bases and J by 4 bases, and 13 bases separated the two germline ends. The CDR3 region has the DNA TGTGCCAGCAGCGGAACAGGGACCTCCTATGGCTACACCTTC. Translation: CASSGTGTSYGYTF. The whole variable domain, filled in from reference TRBV9 and TRBJ1-2, reads DSGVTQTPKHLITATGQRVTLRCSPRSGDLSVYWYQQSLDQGLQFLIQYYNGEERAKGNILERFSAQQFPDLHSELNLSSLELGDSALYFCASSGTGTSYGYTFGSGTRLTVV.